The clone carrying this T cell receptor beta chain was found many times. Its antigen is as yet unknown. Stable Graves' hyperthyroidism meant no ophthalmopathy progression within 18 months. Patients between 18 and 65 years old had hyperthyroidism, newly diagnosed and lasting under 2 months. The study based diagnoses on clinical symptoms, serum thyroxine and TRAb, thyroid ultrasound and orbital computed tomography. The record originates from a study of T cells in Graves' hyperthyroidism and ophthalmopathy. Using RNA transcripts as the source, TCR beta CDR3 regions were amplified. First-round RT-PCR targeting the TCR CDR3 was performed with the HTBI primer set. TCRdb itself ran the multiplex PCR reads through MiXCR, one entry per CDR3 protein. The data show 500,000 to 700,000 distinct CDR3 sequences, about a sixth seen once. Study results and caveats: Researchers found most expanded thyroid clonotypes above 0.001 in blood as well.

The CDR3 has 16 residues. Unmatched junction bases numbered 11, after V lost 5 bases and J lost 3 bases. The germline gives CDR1 DFQATT, CDR2 SNEGSKA (reference sequence). The TCR sequence derives from a woman younger than 35 with Graves' hyperthyroidism. The chain joins TRBV20-1 to TRBJ2-7; 12 nucleotides align to TRBD2. The specimen sequenced was blood. The CDR3 sequence: CSAAGGLAGIVYEQYF. The CDR3 nucleotides read TGCAGTGCTGCGGGGGGACTAGCGGGTATAGTCTACGAGCAGTACTTC.